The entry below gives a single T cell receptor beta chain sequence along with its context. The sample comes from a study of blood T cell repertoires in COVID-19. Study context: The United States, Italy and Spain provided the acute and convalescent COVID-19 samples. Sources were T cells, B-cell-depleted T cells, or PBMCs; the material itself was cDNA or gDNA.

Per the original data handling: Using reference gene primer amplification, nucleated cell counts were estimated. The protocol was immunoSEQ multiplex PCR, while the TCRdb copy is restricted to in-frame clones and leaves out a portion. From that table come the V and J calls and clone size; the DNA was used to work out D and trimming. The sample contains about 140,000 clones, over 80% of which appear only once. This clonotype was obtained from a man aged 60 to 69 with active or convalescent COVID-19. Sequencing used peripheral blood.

CDR3 bases: TGTGCCAGCAGCGTAGAACCCAGGGACAGCCCCAGGAGTGAAGCTTTCTTT. This codes for CASSVEPRDSPRSEAFF. This chain joins TRBV9 and TRBJ1-1, with 7 nucleotides matching TRBD1. Losses at the gene ends were 0 bases for V and 7 bases for J; bases not matched to a gene: 15. The length of the CDR3 is 17 residues. CDR1 SGDLS and CDR2 YYNGEE come from the germline V gene.